A single sample is the source of the 26 T cell receptor beta chains below, sequenced in a study of blood T cells in healthy people across ages. It was with a sample-barcoded 5' primer and a J-beta primer mix that a second PCR of about 6 to 12 cycles was run. MiXCR, run by TCRdb on the 5' RACE reads, gives a single entry per CDR3 protein. The sample has about 1,400,000 distinct CDR3 sequences; 40% to 50% are singletons. Sequencing was done on a sample of blood. The origin of the receptors is a woman aged 18-29 years in good health.

This sequence joins TRBV24-1 and TRBJ2-1; the D gene is possibly TRBD2 (6 bases). Per the germline V gene, CDR1 is KGHDR and CDR2 is SFDVKD. V lost 9 bases, J lost 8 bases, and 13 bases lay in between. This CDR3 comprises 12 residues. DNA of the CDR3: TGTGCCACCTCAGCAGGGAGGCATGAGCAGTTCTTC. Its protein is CATSAGRHEQFF.

The V call is TRBV6-5, the J call TRBJ2-2; D possibly corresponds to TRBD1 (5 bases). With 2 bases removed from V and 6 bases from J, the gap between germline ends came to 10 bases. The CDR3 spans 14 residues. The germline gives CDR1 MNHEY, CDR2 SVGAGI. CDR3 in DNA: TGTGCCAGCAGTTACGCCAGGGATCCCGGGGAGCTGTTTTTT. Protein product: CASSYARDPGELFF.

In the case of this clonotype: One end of the junction is discordant with germline, which a read error may explain. V gene TRBV5-1 combines with J gene TRBJ2-3; possible D gene TRBD1, 5 bases. This CDR3 is 14 amino acids long. The germline gives CDR1 SGHRS, CDR2 YFSETQ. CDR3 in amino acids: CASILDPGIDTQYF. The CDR3 nucleotides read TGCGCCAGCATCTTGGATCCAGGGATTGATACGCAGTATTTT.

The chain is built from TRBV30 and TRBJ1-5, with 7 bases aligning to TRBD1. V lost 3 bases, J lost 3 bases, and 11 bases stayed unmatched. The CDR3 length is 16 residues. CDR1 is GTSNPN and CDR2 is SVGIG in the germline V gene (reference sequence). In nucleotides, the CDR3 is TGTGCCTGGAGCGCACCGGGACAGTTCTACAATCAGCCCCAGCATTTT. It specifies CAWSAPGQFYNQPQHF.

This clonotype was seen more than once but under ten times. CDR3 DNA: TGCGCCAGCAGCCAAGGCAGGGAGTACGAGCAGTACTTC. Its translation: CASSQGREYEQYF. The chain employs TRBV4-1 and TRBJ2-7, with D perhaps assigned TRBD1 or TRBD2 (5 bases each). This CDR3 is built from 13 residues. Germline lookup yields CDR1 MGHRA and CDR2 YSYEKL. V was cut by 1 base and J by 4 bases, with 8 bases left in between.

The chain combines TRBV11-2 with TRBJ2-5, with 8 bases aligning to TRBD2. The CDR3 contains 15 residues. J was trimmed by 4 bases and V by 3 bases; bases with no gene match: 7. Germline CDR1 reads SGHAT; CDR2 reads FQNNGV. CDR3: CASSLGSGIRETQYF. CDR3 bases: TGTGCCAGCAGCTTGGGTAGCGGGATCAGAGAGACCCAGTACTTC.

The J gene is TRBJ2-1, the V gene TRBV20-1; 8 nucleotides match TRBD2. After removal of 6 bases from V and 8 bases from J, the junction contained 12 bases not matched to a gene. This CDR3 contains 14 residues. CDR1 is DFQATT, CDR2 SNEGSKA, per germline (reference sequence). CDR3 sequence (DNA): TGCAGTGCGATATCCGGGACTAGAGGCTATGAGCAGTTCTTC. The encoded protein is CSAISGTRGYEQFF.

Worth noting for this clonotype: With a much larger clone just one base away, this may be a read error. The chain links TRBV29-1 to TRBJ1-2; D is unresolved. V lost 1 base and J 1 base, leaving 13 bases between the germline ends. CDR3 length: 15 amino acids. Germline values: CDR1 SQVTM, CDR2 ANQGSEA. The CDR3 DNA is TGCAGCGTTGAAGGTCCTACAGCCATTAACTATGGCTACACCTTC. Its translation is CSVEGPTAINYGYTF.

This clonotype was seen more than once but under ten times. The V gene is TRBV20-1, the J gene TRBJ2-3, with D unclear. The germline V gene encodes CDR1 DFQATT and CDR2 SNEGSKA (reference sequence). Trimming left V 5 bases short and J 1 base short, with 16 bases between. The CDR3 totals 15 residues. CDR3 sequence reads: CSALSGGSGTDTQYF. The CDR3 DNA follows: TGCAGTGCTTTGTCCGGCGGATCTGGCACAGATACGCAGTATTTT.

This clonotype was seen a single time. The gene calls are TRBV10-2 and TRBJ2-3; 8 nucleotides align to TRBD2. V lost 8 bases to trimming and J lost 3 bases; unmatched junction nucleotides: 13. The CDR3 is 16 residues long. Per the germline V gene, CDR1 is WSHSY and CDR2 is SAAADI. The CDR3 loop is CASGSTGGQKTDTQYF. For the CDR3, the DNA is TGCGCCAGCGGATCAACGGGGGGGCAGAAGACAGATACGCAGTATTTT.

This clonotype was counted a few times. The chain joins TRBV12-3 or TRBV12-4 to TRBJ2-1; 9 positions agree with TRBD2. The J segment lost 4 bases and the V segment lost 5 bases, leaving 9 bases of the junction unmatched. CDR3 length: 16 residues. CDR3 DNA: TGTGCCAGCAGTCCCCGGGGTAGCGGGAGTTACAATGAGCAGTTCTTC. This encodes CASSPRGSGSYNEQFF.

The chain uses TRBV30 and TRBJ2-7, with D possibly matching TRBD2 (7 bases). CDR3 length equals 16 residues. V was pared by 3 bases and J by 7 bases, with 25 bases between. Germline assignment: CDR1 GTSNPN and CDR2 SVGIG (reference sequence). CDR3 DNA sequence: TGTGCCTGGAGCCGAGGGGGGGTCAGGGGTCTTAGGGAGCAGTACTTC. This encodes CAWSRGGVRGLREQYF.

This clonotype turned up a few times. This chain connects TRBV6-2 or TRBV6-3 to TRBJ2-3, with D unresolved. V was cut by 6 bases and J by 0 bases, with 13 bases left in between. CDR1 is MNHEY and CDR2 is SVGEGT in the germline V gene. This CDR3 has 15 amino acids. CDR3: CASSARQLSTDTQYF. The CDR3 DNA reads as TGTGCCAGCAGCGCCAGACAACTTAGCACAGATACGCAGTATTTT.

J is TRBJ2-3 and V is TRBV5-1; 9 bases fit TRBD2. Germline V gene lookup returns CDR1 SGHRS and CDR2 YFSETQ. With V trimmed by 2 bases and J by 0 bases, 7 bases remained unmatched. This CDR3 has 17 amino acids. The CDR3 reads CASSFSGGRLSTDTQYF. CDR3 sequence (DNA): TGCGCCAGCAGCTTCAGCGGGGGGCGGCTCAGCACAGATACGCAGTATTTT.

This clonotype was found a few times. The chain employs TRBV6-6 and TRBJ2-7, with 11 positions matching TRBD2. CDR3 length equals 17 residues. With 5 bases clipped from V and 3 bases from J, the junction kept 12 bases outside the gene matches. Germline V gene lookup returns CDR1 MNHNY and CDR2 SVGAGI (reference sequence). The CDR3 here is CASSRSILAGVIYEQYF. The DNA of the CDR3 is TGTGCCAGCAGTCGATCCATACTAGCGGGAGTCATCTACGAGCAGTACTTC.

The CDR3 loop reads CASSHGQGASYNEQFF. For the CDR3, the DNA is TGTGCCAGCAGCCATGGACAGGGGGCCTCCTACAATGAGCAGTTCTTC. This sequence joins TRBV7-9 and TRBJ2-1; 11 nucleotides align to TRBD1. Germline V gives CDR1 SEHNR, CDR2 FQNEAQ (reference sequence). Trimming cost V 5 bases and J 0 bases; bases outside gene matches: 3. This CDR3 is 16 amino acids long.

As concerns this clonotype: A much bigger clone sits one base away, suggesting this may be a read error. The chain joins TRBV29-1 to TRBJ1-2, with D unresolved. Trimming took 7 bases from V and 6 from J, leaving 12 bases between them. CDR1 is SQVTM and CDR2 is ANQGSEA in the germline V gene. The CDR3 consists of 11 residues. CDR3 residues: CSGANLDGYTF. In nucleotides, the CDR3 is TGCAGCGGTGCGAATCTCGATGGCTACACCTTC.

In its sample, this clonotype was seen a few times. The chain is built from TRBV9 and TRBJ2-5; weak D call: TRBD2 (6 bases). V was pared by 0 bases and J by 4 bases, with 16 bases between. Germline V gives CDR1 SGDLS, CDR2 YYNGEE. This CDR3 contains 16 residues. The CDR3 nucleotides are TGTGCCAGCAGCGTAGAAGCCAGGGCGGGGAGAGAGACCCAGTACTTC. Translated: CASSVEARAGRETQYF.

The chain employs TRBV20-1 and TRBJ2-7; D remains ambiguous. The DNA matches TRBJ2-5 better at its end, which makes the J call doubtful. Germline V gene lookup returns CDR1 DFQATT and CDR2 SNEGSKA (reference sequence). The CDR3 sequence is 14 residues long. The CDR3 is CSARDAVIQETQYF. The CDR3 DNA reads TGCAGTGCTAGAGATGCGGTGATCCAAGAGACCCAGTACTTC.

This clonotype was observed a few times. The J gene is TRBJ1-5, the V gene TRBV9; D is unresolved. Between the trimmed V and J ends, which lost 0 bases and 0 bases, there was a span of 4 bases. Germline loops: CDR1 SGDLS, CDR2 YYNGEE. This CDR3 has 14 residues. CDR3 coding DNA: TGTGCCAGCAGCGTAGGGGGTAGCAATCAGCCCCAGCATTTT. Amino acids: CASSVGGSNQPQHF.

The chain joins TRBV2 to TRBJ1-2, with D possibly being TRBD1 (6 bases). V lost 1 base and J 5 bases, leaving 17 bases between the germline ends. Germline CDR1 is SNHLY and CDR2 is FYNNEI. This CDR3 is built from 16 residues. CDR3 DNA sequence: TGTGCCAGCAGTGAAGGGCCCGCAGGGGCGGGTTATGGCTACACCTTC. Translating it yields CASSEGPAGAGYGYTF.

This chain links TRBV5-1 with TRBJ2-1; a possible D gene is TRBD1 (5 bases). Germline lookup yields CDR1 SGHRS and CDR2 YFSETQ. The length of the CDR3 is 17 residues. Trimming removed 0 bases at V and 0 bases at J, with 13 bases between. The CDR3 nucleotides are TGCGCCAGCAGCTTGGCTTGGGGCCTCAGCTCCTACAATGAGCAGTTCTTC. Its translation: CASSLAWGLSSYNEQFF.

CDR3 DNA: TGCAGTGCTCCGAGCCCAGGACCTAACTATGGCTACACCTTC. Its protein product is CSAPSPGPNYGYTF. The rearrangement links TRBV20-1 to TRBJ1-2; D gene unclear. Trimming took 5 bases from V and 0 from J, leaving 13 bases between them. Germline V gene lookup returns CDR1 DFQATT and CDR2 SNEGSKA (reference sequence). The CDR3 consists of 14 residues.

The rearrangement joins TRBV7-8 to TRBJ1-6; D gene ambiguous. Germline values: CDR1 SGHVS, CDR2 FQNEAQ. The V end lost 5 bases, the J end lost 6 bases, and 11 bases lay between the germline ends. The CDR3 is 14 residues long. DNA of the CDR3: TGTGCCAGCAGCAATGACAACGCTAATTCACCCCTCCACTTT. Protein: CASSNDNANSPLHF.

This clonotype was observed a few times. The chain uses TRBV7-9 and TRBJ2-7; 10 nucleotides agree with TRBD2. Unmatched junction bases numbered 12, after V lost 6 bases and J lost 7 bases. This CDR3 region has 15 residues. Germline lookup yields CDR1 SEHNR and CDR2 FQNEAQ (reference sequence). This chain's CDR3 is CASSRLAGMMDEQYF. The CDR3 DNA follows: TGTGCCAGCAGTAGACTAGCGGGCATGATGGATGAGCAGTACTTC.

This clonotype turned up a few times. CDR3 DNA: TGTGCCAGCAACGGAGGACTCACGACGGATACGCAGTATTTT. Its protein product is CASNGGLTTDTQYF. This chain links TRBV27 with TRBJ2-3; D possibly corresponds to TRBD2 (5 bases). V was cut by 7 bases and J by 6 bases, with 17 bases left in between. CDR1 and CDR2 (germline): MNHEY, SMNVEV (reference sequence). The length of the CDR3 is 14 residues.